The 19 T cell receptor beta chains below come from one sample, sequenced in a study of blood T cell repertoires in COVID-19. Method: immunoSEQ multiplex PCR; TCRdb's copy keeps in-frame clones and lacks some. The profile covers over 150,000 clones, with around 80% appearing a single time and roughly 12% taken by the ten largest. The sequenced sample consisted of peripheral blood. The source is a woman aged 50 to 60 with acute or convalescent COVID-19.

DNA of the CDR3: TGTGCCAGCAGCTTACCACCAGTCTACGAGCAGTACTTC. Its translation: CASSLPPVYEQYF. This rearrangement joins TRBV7-2 to TRBJ2-7; D remains unclear. With 2 bases removed from V and 3 bases from J, the gap between germline ends came to 8 bases. The CDR3 length is 13 residues. Germline CDR1 SGHTA, CDR2 FQGNSA.

V and J are TRBV6-6 and TRBJ2-7; D remains ambiguous. Germline loops: CDR1 MNHNY, CDR2 SVGAGI (reference sequence). Trimming left V 2 bases short and J 2 bases short, with 10 bases between. The CDR3 is made up of 14 amino acids. The CDR3: CASSYAAETYEQYF. CDR3 bases: TGTGCCAGCAGTTACGCGGCTGAAACCTACGAGCAGTACTTC.

Only a few counts were recorded for this clone. This chain links TRBV5-4 with TRBJ1-2; possible D gene TRBD1, 6 bases. The CDR3 runs to 13 residues. The V gene's germline CDR1 is SGHNT and CDR2 YYREEE (reference sequence). The V end was cut by 0 bases, the J end by 8 bases, with 11 bases between. This CDR3 reads CASSLAGALGYTF. The CDR3 bases are TGTGCCAGCAGCTTGGCAGGGGCCCTAGGCTACACCTTC.

In its sample, this clone was seen a few times. The V call is TRBV6-5, the J call TRBJ2-2; TRBD1 aligns across 10 bases. The CDR3 is 14 amino acids. The germline V gene encodes CDR1 MNHEY and CDR2 SVGAGI. V lost 7 bases, J lost 3 bases, and 2 bases stayed unmatched. CDR3 sequence: CASKGQGYTGELFF. In DNA, the CDR3 is TGTGCCAGCAAGGGACAGGGGTACACCGGGGAGCTGTTTTTT.

This chain joins TRBV28 and TRBJ2-7, with TRBD2 as a possible D gene (6 bases). V lost 2 bases, J lost 9 bases, and 14 bases lay in between. The CDR3 spans 13 residues. Germline CDR1 is MDHEN and CDR2 is SYDVKM. The CDR3 spells CASSLSSGRGQYF. The CDR3 DNA reads TGTGCCAGCAGTTTAAGTAGCGGTCGGGGGCAGTACTTC.

The count of this clone is one. The genes are TRBV19 and TRBJ1-6; 7 bases line up with TRBD1. CDR3 length: 17 amino acids. The trim removed 5 bases at V and 2 bases at J, leaving 9 bases unmatched. Germline loops: CDR1 LNHDA, CDR2 SQIVND (reference sequence). The CDR3 region is CASSLLTGTAYNSPLHF. CDR3 bases: TGTGCCAGTAGTTTGCTAACCGGGACAGCCTATAATTCACCCCTCCACTTT.

The sample holds a few counts of this clone. The chain is built from TRBV27 and TRBJ2-1, with 8 positions matching TRBD2. V lost 5 bases and J lost 7; bases outside the gene matches: 10. This CDR3 has 15 amino acids. Germline lookup yields CDR1 MNHEY and CDR2 SMNVEV (reference sequence). CDR3 residues: CASSDSGSHLNEQFF. CDR3 nucleotide sequence: TGTGCCAGCAGTGACAGCGGGAGTCATTTAAATGAGCAGTTCTTC.

The chain uses TRBV27 and TRBJ1-6; D is perhaps TRBD1 (5 bases). The CDR3 loop spans 15 amino acids. CDR1 and CDR2 (germline): MNHEY, SMNVEV (reference sequence). With 8 bases removed from V and 10 bases from J, the gap between germline ends came to 21 bases. CDR3 loop: CASWPEGRVVSPLHF. DNA of the CDR3: TGTGCCAGCTGGCCGGAGGGGCGCGTAGTCTCACCCCTCCACTTT.

J is TRBJ2-1 and V is TRBV10-3; 8 bases fit TRBD2. Germline V CDR1 and CDR2: ENHRY, SYGVKD. Unmatched junction bases numbered 6, after V lost 4 bases and J lost 4 bases. The CDR3 totals 15 residues. CDR3 loop: CAISVRASGYNEQFF. CDR3 in DNA: TGTGCCATCAGTGTAAGGGCTAGCGGGTACAATGAGCAGTTCTTC.

The chain employs TRBV19 and TRBJ2-3, with a tentative D call TRBD2 (7 bases). V lost 5 bases and J lost 3, with 18 bases in between. From germline, CDR1 is LNHDA and CDR2 SQIVND (reference sequence). CDR3 size: 16 residues. The CDR3 loop is CASSSRTRGATDTQYF. The DNA of the CDR3 is TGTGCCAGTAGTTCCAGAACTCGGGGGGCAACAGATACGCAGTATTTT.

The CDR3 spells CASSDRTSGPDTQYF. CDR3 sequence (DNA): TGTGCCAGCAGCGACCGGACTAGCGGACCAGATACGCAGTATTTT. The rearrangement joins TRBV9 to TRBJ2-3, with 10 bases that match TRBD2. The CDR3 has 15 residues. CDR1 is SGDLS, CDR2 YYNGEE, per germline. Unmatched junction bases numbered 5, after V lost 3 bases and J lost 4 bases.

This chain joins TRBV10-3 and TRBJ2-5; tentative D call: TRBD2 (5 bases). The V end lost 0 bases, the J end lost 4 bases, and 9 bases lay between the germline ends. The CDR3 spans 14 residues. Germline V gene lookup returns CDR1 ENHRY and CDR2 SYGVKD. In DNA form, the CDR3 reads TGTGCCATCAGTGAGTCCGGCGGAGGAGAGACCCAGTACTTC. Protein: CAISESGGGETQYF.

The chain couples TRBV6-5 to TRBJ2-7; 8 bases are a match to TRBD1. The CDR3 runs to 15 residues. The junction had 9 bases not matched to a gene; V was cut back by 4 bases and J by 4 bases. CDR1 and CDR2 (germline): MNHEY, SVGAGI. The CDR3, as DNA: TGTGCCAGCAGTTCTCATATGACAGGGGTTTACGAGCAGTACTTC. It codes for CASSSHMTGVYEQYF.

The chain couples TRBV3-1 (or the pseudogene TRBV3-2) to TRBJ2-1; 7 bases map to TRBD2. The CDR3 loop spans 16 amino acids. Trimming removed 4 bases from V and 6 bases from J; junction bases left unmatched: 12. Germline V gives CDR1 LGHDT, CDR2 YNNKEL (reference sequence). The CDR3 nucleotides read TGTGCCAGCAGCCCGCTGGGAGGGACTCTAGGCAATGAGCAGTTCTTC. This sequence encodes CASSPLGGTLGNEQFF.

The V gene is TRBV11-2, the J gene TRBJ2-3, with D perhaps matching TRBD2 (6 bases). Germline loops: CDR1 SGHAT, CDR2 FQNNGV. V was pared by 5 bases and J by 4 bases, with 22 bases between. There are 17 residues in the CDR3. CDR3 DNA sequence: TGTGCCAGCAGCCGCTCGGGGTCGGGAGTGTTCGCAGATACGCAGTATTTT. Amino acids: CASSRSGSGVFADTQYF.

The J gene is TRBJ2-2, the V gene TRBV6-6, with 8 positions matching TRBD2. J was trimmed by 0 bases and V by 5 bases; bases with no gene match: 8. Germline V lookup: CDR1 MNHNY, CDR2 SVGAGI (reference sequence). This CDR3 has 17 amino acids. This CDR3 reads CASSPRGAGANTGELFF. CDR3 coding DNA: TGTGCCAGCAGTCCTCGGGGAGCGGGGGCGAACACCGGGGAGCTGTTTTTT.

Worth noting for this clone: This same CDR3 is encoded by further DNA sequences in the sample. The chain employs TRBV12-3 or TRBV12-4 and TRBJ2-7; D is ambiguous. The CDR3 runs 11 residues. Trimming took 2 bases from V and 3 from J, leaving 2 bases between them. The CDR3 spells CASSLYYEQYF. The CDR3 DNA follows: TGTGCCAGCAGTTTATACTACGAGCAGTACTTC.

This sequence joins TRBV3-1 (or the pseudogene TRBV3-2) and TRBJ2-5; 14 bases map to TRBD2. Trimming cost V 7 bases and J 7 bases; bases outside gene matches: 11. Germline V gives CDR1 LGHDT, CDR2 YNNKEL (reference sequence). The CDR3 is 16 residues long. The CDR3 DNA reads as TGTGCCAGCACCCTGACTAGCGGGAGGGCCTTTGGGACCCAGTACTTC. Encoded protein: CASTLTSGRAFGTQYF.

The V and J genes are TRBV19 and TRBJ1-2, with D hard to call. The CDR3 is 11 residues long. In germline, CDR1 is LNHDA, CDR2 SQIVND (reference sequence). V lost 4 bases, J lost 8 bases, and 8 bases lay in between. The CDR3 loop reads CASSNERGYTF. The DNA for the CDR3 is TGTGCCAGTAGTAACGAGCGAGGCTACACCTTC.